This T cell receptor (beta chain) is from a study of blood T cell repertoires in COVID-19. About the research overall: Sources were T cells, B-cell-depleted T cells, or PBMCs; the material itself was cDNA or gDNA.

The repertoire was sequenced with immunoSEQ multiplex PCR; TCRdb's copy has only in-frame clones and lacks some. The sample consists of under 350,000 clones, roughly 89% of them appearing once. V gave up 1 base and J gave up 0 bases, with 16 bases separating them. CDR3 size: 18 residues. The germline CDR1 and CDR2 sequences are MNHNS and SASEGT. The specimen was peripheral blood. The source of this sequence is a man in his forties with acute or convalescent COVID-19. The chain uses TRBV6-1 and TRBJ1-5; D is unclear. The CDR3 coding sequence is TGTGCCAGCAGTGAAGGGGCACGACGTTTTTATAGCAATCAGCCCCAGCATTTT. Protein product: CASSEGARRFYSNQPQHF.